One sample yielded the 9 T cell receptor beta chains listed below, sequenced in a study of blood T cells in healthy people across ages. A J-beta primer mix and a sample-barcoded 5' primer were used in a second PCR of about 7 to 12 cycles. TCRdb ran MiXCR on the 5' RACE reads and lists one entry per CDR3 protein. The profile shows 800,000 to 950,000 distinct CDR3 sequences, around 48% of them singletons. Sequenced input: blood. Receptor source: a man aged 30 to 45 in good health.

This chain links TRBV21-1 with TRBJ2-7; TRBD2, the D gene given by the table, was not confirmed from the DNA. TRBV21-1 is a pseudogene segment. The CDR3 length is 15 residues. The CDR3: CASSHGRGPAYEQYF. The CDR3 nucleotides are TGTGCCAGCAGTCACGGGCGGGGCCCCGCCTACGAGCAGTACTTC.

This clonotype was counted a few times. For the CDR3, the DNA is TGCAGTGCTAGAGCCGGGACAGGGGGTTACGAGCAGTACTTC. Translating it yields CSARAGTGGYEQYF. The gene calls are TRBV20-1 and TRBJ2-7; the match to TRBD1 covers 11 bases. CDR3 size: 14 residues. The V gene end was trimmed by 1 base and the J gene end by 4 bases; junction bases not matched to a gene: 3. The germline V gene encodes CDR1 DFQATT and CDR2 SNEGSKA (reference sequence).

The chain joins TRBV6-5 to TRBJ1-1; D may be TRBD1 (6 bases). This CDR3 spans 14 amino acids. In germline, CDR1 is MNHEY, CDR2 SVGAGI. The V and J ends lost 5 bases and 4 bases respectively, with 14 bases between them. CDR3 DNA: TGTGCCAGCAGTGATAAGGGGGGCTTCACTGAAGCTTTCTTT. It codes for CASSDKGGFTEAFF.

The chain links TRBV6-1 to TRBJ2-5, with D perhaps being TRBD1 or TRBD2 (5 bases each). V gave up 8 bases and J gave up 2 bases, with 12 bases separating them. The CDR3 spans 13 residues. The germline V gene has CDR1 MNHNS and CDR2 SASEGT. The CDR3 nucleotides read TGTGCCAGCGGTCGAGGGGAACAAGAGACCCAGTACTTC. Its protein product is CASGRGEQETQYF.

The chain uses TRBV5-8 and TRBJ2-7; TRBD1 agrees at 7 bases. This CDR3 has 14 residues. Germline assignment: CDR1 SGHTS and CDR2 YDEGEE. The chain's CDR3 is CAYGPGTEPYEQYF. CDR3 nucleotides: TGTGCGTACGGGCCCGGGACAGAGCCCTACGAGCAGTACTTC.

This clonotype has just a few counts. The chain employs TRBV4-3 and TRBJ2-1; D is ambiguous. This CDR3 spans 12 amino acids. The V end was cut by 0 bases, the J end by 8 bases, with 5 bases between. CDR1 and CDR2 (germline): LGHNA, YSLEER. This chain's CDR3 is CASSQDFHEQFF. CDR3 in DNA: TGCGCCAGCAGCCAAGATTTCCATGAGCAGTTCTTC.

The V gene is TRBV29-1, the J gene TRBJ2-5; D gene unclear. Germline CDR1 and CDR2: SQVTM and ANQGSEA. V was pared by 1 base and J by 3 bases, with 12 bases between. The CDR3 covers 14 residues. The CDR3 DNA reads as TGCAGCGTTGAAGTCCCAGGAACTGAAGAGACCCAGTACTTC. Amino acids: CSVEVPGTEETQYF.

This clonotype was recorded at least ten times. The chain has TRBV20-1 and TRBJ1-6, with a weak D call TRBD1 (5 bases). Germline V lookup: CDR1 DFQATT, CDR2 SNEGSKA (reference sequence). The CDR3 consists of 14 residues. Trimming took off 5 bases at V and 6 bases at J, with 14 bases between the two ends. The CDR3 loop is CSAPAGRPNSPLHF. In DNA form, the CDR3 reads TGCAGTGCTCCCGCGGGACGCCCTAATTCACCCCTCCACTTT.

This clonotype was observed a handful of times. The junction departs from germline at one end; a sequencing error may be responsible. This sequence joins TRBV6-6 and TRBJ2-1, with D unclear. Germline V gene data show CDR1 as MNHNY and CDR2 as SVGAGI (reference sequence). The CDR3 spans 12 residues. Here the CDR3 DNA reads TGTGCCAGCGGTTACAGCGACAATGAGCAGTTCTTC. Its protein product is CASGYSDNEQFF.